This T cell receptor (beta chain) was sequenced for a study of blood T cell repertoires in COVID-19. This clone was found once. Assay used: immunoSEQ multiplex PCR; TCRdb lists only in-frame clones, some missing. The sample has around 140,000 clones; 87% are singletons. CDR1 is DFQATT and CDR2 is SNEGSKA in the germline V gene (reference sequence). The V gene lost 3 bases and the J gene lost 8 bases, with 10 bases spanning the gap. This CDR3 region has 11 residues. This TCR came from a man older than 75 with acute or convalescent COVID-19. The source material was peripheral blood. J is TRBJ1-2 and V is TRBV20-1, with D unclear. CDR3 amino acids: CSASDLRGYTF. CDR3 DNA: TGCAGTGCTAGCGACTTGCGGGGCTACACCTTC.